Reported below is one T cell receptor beta chain. These data originate in a study of identical twins. MiXCR, applied by TCRdb to the 5' RACE reads, yields one record per CDR3 protein. The data contain about 450,000 distinct CDR3 sequences, under 20% of them singletons. The CDR3 covers 15 residues. V dropped 5 bases and J dropped 3 bases, with 17 bases sitting between them. CDR1 SGHVS and CDR2 FQNEAQ come from the germline V gene. Sequencing used naive T cells sorted from blood. The chain uses TRBV7-8 and TRBJ2-7; D may be TRBD2 (6 bases). The clonotype was recovered from a man in his fifties or sixties in good health. The CDR3 DNA sequence: TGTGCCAGCAGCATAAACCGGGACTTAGACTACGAGCAGTACTTC. This translates into CASSINRDLDYEQYF.